This T cell receptor (beta chain) was identified in a study of neoadjuvant anti-PD-1 for oral cavity cancer (TCRdb year 2021). Study-level background: Before curative-intent surgical resection, most patients were given three to four biweekly doses of nivolumab at 3 mg/kg. Patients without progression received a fourth nivolumab dose around day 43 and underwent definitive surgical resection on days 50-56. The parent correlative cohort had about a dozen patients and a response rate of roughly 32%. Responders were defined as patients with complete response, partial response or stable disease by RECIST 1.1; non-responders were defined as patients with progression.

The meaning of the sample's time point label: before neoadjuvant nivolumab. Patients had been newly diagnosed with stage II-IVA oral cavity squamous cell carcinoma, and no prior systemic or radiation treatment had been given to the patients. The cohort was made up of patients with locally advanced, HPV-negative oral cavity squamous cell carcinoma. Peripheral blood mononuclear cells were analyzed directly and were not maintained or expanded in culture. The samples were drawn from a longitudinal correlative study tied to a single-arm phase II trial testing neoadjuvant nivolumab in oral cavity squamous cell carcinoma. Subject-matched pre- and post-treatment PBMCs and tumors from three responders and three non-responders were subjected to genomic DNA-based TCRbeta sequencing. Peripheral blood mononuclear cells were drawn once before nivolumab treatment and a second time after treatment, when surgery took place. The Maxwell RSC DNA from Cells kit was used to extract genomic DNA from PBMCs.

CDR1 and CDR2, per the germline V gene (reference sequence), are LNHDA and SQIVND. The germline ends are 9 bases apart after V is trimmed by 3 bases and J by 0 bases. The CDR3 goes from the cysteine to the phenylalanine over 15 residues. The retained sequence is limited to the CDR3, 45 bases, with the frame set at the first base. Study-wide findings and limitations: Only three patients per response group were included in the TCR analyses, and larger cohorts for validation were called for by the authors. Higher pretreatment blood Treg/Th17 ratios correlated with higher pretreatment blood TCRbeta clonality and lower post-treatment tumor TCRbeta clonality. After neoadjuvant nivolumab, significantly higher T cell clonality (Gini index) was found within PBMCs in non-responders than in responders.

For deep sequencing, each PBMC sample was run in six replicates, with libraries mostly built from approximately 500 ng of input genomic DNA. Following the manufacturer's instructions, the team built TCRbeta libraries using the immunoSEQ hsTCRbeta kit. Sequencing of the completed libraries took place using an Illumina NovaSeq 6000 S4 flow cell after they had been pooled to around 3 nM. For the original study's pipeline: The immunoSEQ Analyzer handled quality control and preprocessing of the raw data. The analysis was limited to productive rearrangements, and each clonotype was defined by a unique CDR3 amino acid sequence. Using the R package tcR, the researchers computed the Gini-Simpson index as their estimate of repertoire clonality. Gini indices were compared with Student's t test, and associations with tumor size change were assessed by Pearson correlation. Held by TCRdb, this immuneACCESS table contains in-frame sequences only and omits some clones. Under half of the omission traces to an unresolved V gene where checked; the cause of the rest is unknown. The DNA was the basis for D and trimming; V, J and clone size are from that table. This sample holds fewer than 20,000 clones; 65% were observed only once. The ten most abundant clones make up about 2.6% of the sample.

On this clone itself: Its antigen target is currently unknown. Base qualities were left out, and no much larger clone turns up one base away.

Recombination connected TRBV19 to TRBJ2-1; TRBD2 is perhaps the D gene, given 7 matching bases. The sequence derives from a person aged 35-79 years with oral cavity squamous cell carcinoma. This specimen consisted of PBMCs, obtained before nivolumab (anti-PD-1) treatment. Here the CDR3 is given as CASSMGGGSYNEQFF. The DNA is TGTGCCAGTAGTATGGGAGGGGGCTCCTACAATGAGCAGTTCTTC.